These 24 T cell receptor beta chains came from one sample sequenced in a study of T cells in Graves' hyperthyroidism and ophthalmopathy (dated by TCRdb to between 2018 and 2021). Receptor libraries were prepared by multiplex PCR. The instrument given in TCRdb is Illumina HiSeq 2000. The TCR beta CDR3 regions were amplified from the RNA transcripts. The TCR CDR3 was subjected to a first round of RT-PCR using the HTBI primer set and the Qiagen OneStep RT-PCR kit. TCRdb reprocessing: public reads trimmed at Q25 with fastp, clones called with MiXCR, in-frame beta chains kept. CDR3 protein duplicates are merged, each entry listing the most common genes and DNA. The sample has around 300,000 distinct CDR3 sequences on record, roughly 15% of them singletons. Clones ranked in the top ten supply 7.5% to 8% of the sample. The sample taken for sequencing was blood. These receptors were collected from a woman under 40 with Graves' hyperthyroidism that later progressed to Graves' ophthalmopathy.

This clonotype showed up many times. This CDR3 reads CSARGPGSVYEQYF. The CDR3 DNA is TGCAGTGCTAGGGGACCTGGGTCAGTCTACGAGCAGTACTTC. The V gene is TRBV20-1, the J gene TRBJ2-7; TRBD1 or TRBD2 may be the D gene (5 bases each). The CDR3 sequence is 14 residues long. Per germline, CDR1 DFQATT and CDR2 SNEGSKA (reference sequence). The V and J ends lost 3 bases and 3 bases respectively, with 15 bases between them.

This clonotype has ten or more counts. The rearrangement uses TRBV30 and TRBJ2-2; D is possibly TRBD2 (5 bases). The V end lost 2 bases, the J end lost 6 bases, and 16 bases lay between the germline ends. Germline V lookup: CDR1 GTSNPN, CDR2 SVGIG (reference sequence). The CDR3 is 15 amino acids. This CDR3 is CAWSSLRAEAGELFF. DNA for the CDR3: TGTGCCTGGAGTTCCCTCCGGGCGGAGGCCGGGGAGCTGTTTTTT.

V is TRBV19 and J is TRBJ2-3, with D perhaps matching TRBD1 or TRBD2 (5 bases each). V was cut by 3 bases and J by 3 bases, with 10 bases left in between. The CDR3 runs to 14 residues. From germline, CDR1 is LNHDA and CDR2 SQIVND (reference sequence). In nucleotides, the CDR3 is TGTGCCAGTAGTATTTGGGGGAGAACAGATACGCAGTATTTT. Amino acid sequence: CASSIWGRTDTQYF.

This clonotype was picked up many times. The rearrangement uses TRBV28 and TRBJ2-5, with TRBD2 matching over 7 bases. V was pared by 6 bases and J by 2 bases, with 12 bases of the junction left unmatched. This CDR3 contains 16 residues. The V gene's germline CDR1 is MDHEN and CDR2 SYDVKM. CDR3 bases: TGTGCCAGCAGCCCTTTGGGGGGAGGGAAGCAAGAGACCCAGTACTTC. This codes for CASSPLGGGKQETQYF.

This chain connects TRBV6-1 to TRBJ2-2; the D gene is possibly TRBD1 (5 bases). The CDR3 runs 17 residues. Germline CDR1 MNHNS, CDR2 SASEGT. V was clipped by 3 bases and J by 0 bases, with 14 bases between them. CDR3 loop: CASSEDATATNTGELFF. The CDR3 DNA sequence: TGTGCCAGCAGTGAGGATGCGACAGCTACGAACACCGGGGAGCTGTTTTTT.

This clonotype has ten or more counts. The rearrangement uses TRBV2 and TRBJ2-5; D might be TRBD2 (6 bases). Germline CDR1 SNHLY, CDR2 FYNNEI. V was trimmed by 4 bases and J by 1 base, leaving 13 bases between them. There are 15 residues in the CDR3. CDR3 coding DNA: TGTGCCAGCAGTGTTCTGGGAGGAGGCCAAGAGACCCAGTACTTC. Translating gives CASSVLGGGQETQYF.

V gene TRBV24-1 combines with J gene TRBJ2-2; TRBD2 aligns across 8 bases. Germline V gives CDR1 KGHDR, CDR2 SFDVKD. The CDR3 length is 21 residues. V lost 7 bases to trimming and J lost 1 base; unmatched junction nucleotides: 22. DNA of the CDR3: TGTGCCACCAGCGTGCCTAATCCCCCCCTAGCGGGCAGGCGGAACACCGGGGAGCTGTTTTTT. The encoded protein is CATSVPNPPLAGRRNTGELFF.

The chain carries TRBV28 and TRBJ2-1; no reliable D call. CDR1 is MDHEN and CDR2 is SYDVKM in the germline V gene. This CDR3 comprises 11 residues. V lost 0 bases and J 9 bases, leaving 3 bases between the germline ends. Here the CDR3 reads CASSLWSEQFF. The CDR3 DNA is TGTGCCAGCAGTTTATGGAGTGAGCAGTTCTTC.

A few counts support this clonotype. V and J are TRBV19 and TRBJ2-1, with 7 bases identical to TRBD1. CDR3 length: 15 residues. Germline CDR1 reads LNHDA; CDR2 reads SQIVND (reference sequence). With 3 bases clipped from V and 4 bases from J, the junction kept 6 bases outside the gene matches. The CDR3 region has the DNA TGTGCCAGTAGTATCGGGACAGACCTGTACAATGAGCAGTTCTTC. This gives the protein CASSIGTDLYNEQFF.

Many counts were recorded for this clonotype. The CDR3 region is CASSSGGSGNTIYF. The DNA of the CDR3 is TGTGCCAGCAGTTCCGGGGGCTCTGGAAACACCATATATTTT. This sequence joins TRBV28 and TRBJ1-3; perhaps TRBD1 as D (5 bases). The CDR3 consists of 14 residues. The germline gives CDR1 MDHEN, CDR2 SYDVKM. Between the trimmed V and J ends, which lost 4 bases and 0 bases, there was a span of 7 bases.

This clonotype appeared many times. The chain couples TRBV6-2 or TRBV6-3 to TRBJ1-5; D unresolved. This CDR3 has 15 amino acids. V was pared by 2 bases and J by 1 base, with 9 bases between. Germline V gene data show CDR1 as MNHEY and CDR2 as SVGEGT. The CDR3: CASSYPGFSNQPQHF. The CDR3, as DNA: TGTGCCAGCAGTTACCCGGGGTTCAGCAATCAGCCCCAGCATTTT.

This clonotype was picked up many times. The J gene is TRBJ1-5, the V gene TRBV6-2 or TRBV6-3, with D unresolved. The CDR3 has 13 residues. V was pared by 4 bases and J by 4 bases, with 8 bases between. Looked up from germline, CDR1 is MNHEY and CDR2 is SVGEGT. Here the CDR3 DNA reads TGTGCCAGCAGTTCCTTCATTAATCAGCCCCAGCATTTT. Its protein is CASSSFINQPQHF.

This clonotype was observed many times. The chain recombines TRBV12-3 or TRBV12-4 with TRBJ1-2; 7 bases align to TRBD1. After removal of 8 bases from V and 4 bases from J, the junction contained 7 bases not matched to a gene. This CDR3 spans 13 amino acids. CDR3 nucleotides: TGTGCCAGCGGTCCGGACAGGTTCTATGGCTACACCTTC. Its translation is CASGPDRFYGYTF.

This clonotype has more than one count but fewer than ten. This chain joins TRBV5-1 and TRBJ2-7; 11 nucleotides line up with TRBD2. The CDR3 has 16 amino acids. With 4 bases clipped from V and 7 bases from J, the junction kept 13 bases outside the gene matches. From germline, CDR1 is SGHRS and CDR2 YFSETQ. For the CDR3, the DNA is TGCGCCAGCAGCCGAGGGACTAGCGGTGGGTTGGATGAGCAGTACTTC. Encoded protein: CASSRGTSGGLDEQYF.

This clonotype was found many times. The chain carries TRBV19 and TRBJ2-1; 9 bases line up with TRBD2. Germline CDR1 LNHDA, CDR2 SQIVND (reference sequence). The CDR3 spans 18 residues. V gave up 5 bases and J gave up 0 bases; unmatched junction bases: 11. Here the CDR3 reads CASSYGSGRSTSYNEQFF. CDR3 in DNA: TGTGCCAGTAGTTATGGTAGCGGGAGATCAACCTCCTACAATGAGCAGTTCTTC.

This clonotype has a count of ten or more. The genes are TRBV5-8 and TRBJ1-1; D is ambiguous. The germline V gene encodes CDR1 SGHTS and CDR2 YDEGEE. The CDR3 loop spans 16 amino acids. V was pared by 1 base and J by 0 bases, with 13 bases between. Written as DNA, the CDR3 is TGTGCCAGCAGCTTGAAGGTCTTTGAGGTGAACACTGAAGCTTTCTTT. This encodes CASSLKVFEVNTEAFF.

The sample holds many counts of this clonotype. This chain connects TRBV20-1 to TRBJ2-7, with 9 bases matching TRBD1. The CDR3 totals 16 residues. V dropped 1 base and J dropped 7; count of bases not matched to a gene: 14. Germline values: CDR1 DFQATT, CDR2 SNEGSKA (reference sequence). The CDR3 sequence: CSARAAPEDRGYEQYF. The CDR3 nucleotides are TGCAGTGCTAGAGCCGCGCCGGAGGACAGGGGCTATGAGCAGTACTTC.

This clonotype was counted ten times or more. This chain links TRBV20-1 with TRBJ2-1; D uncertain. Trimming removed 3 bases at V and 5 bases at J, with 8 bases between. The CDR3 has 12 residues. From germline, CDR1 is DFQATT and CDR2 SNEGSKA (reference sequence). The chain's CDR3 is CSASPRDNEQFF. The CDR3 DNA reads TGCAGTGCTAGCCCCCGGGACAATGAGCAGTTCTTC.

A few counts support this clonotype. The chain employs TRBV4-1 and TRBJ1-3, with TRBD1 matching over 7 bases. The CDR3 has 15 amino acids. Unmatched junction bases numbered 3, after V lost 4 bases and J lost 0 bases. Germline V lookup: CDR1 MGHRA, CDR2 YSYEKL. CDR3 protein: CASSLGTVSGNTIYF. The DNA of the CDR3 is TGCGCCAGCAGCCTCGGGACAGTCTCTGGAAACACCATATATTTT.

The chain has TRBV28 and TRBJ1-1, with D possibly being TRBD1 (6 bases). Trimming removed 5 bases from V and 1 base from J, with 11 bases in between. The length of the CDR3 is 14 residues. Per germline, CDR1 MDHEN and CDR2 SYDVKM. CDR3 in DNA: TGTGCCAGCAGTGGGCGGGGGGCGAACACTGAAGCTTTCTTT. Its translation: CASSGRGANTEAFF.

This clonotype appeared many times. The gene calls are TRBV7-2 and TRBJ2-1, with TRBD2 identical over 11 bases. The ends lost 5 bases at V and 7 bases at J; junction bases unmatched: 13. The CDR3 sequence is 17 residues long. CDR1 is SGHTA and CDR2 is FQGNSA in the germline V gene. The CDR3 here is CASSLSPTSGVWNEQFF. In DNA form, the CDR3 reads TGTGCCAGCAGCCTGTCACCGACTAGCGGGGTTTGGAATGAGCAGTTCTTC.

At least ten counts were recorded for this clonotype. The rearrangement joins TRBV20-1 to TRBJ2-7; TRBD1 agrees at 8 bases. There are 14 residues in the CDR3. Germline V gene sequence: CDR1 DFQATT, CDR2 SNEGSKA (reference sequence). V was clipped by 3 bases and J by 5 bases; unmatched bases: 9. The CDR3 here is CSASSQGALHEQYF. The CDR3 nucleotides are TGCAGTGCTAGTAGCCAGGGGGCCCTCCACGAGCAGTACTTC.

The genes are TRBV5-5 and TRBJ2-7; 11 bases match TRBD1. Losses at the gene ends were 3 bases for V and 6 bases for J; bases not matched to a gene: 11. This CDR3 spans 16 amino acids. CDR1 is SGHKS, CDR2 YYEKEE, per germline (reference sequence). Here the CDR3 DNA reads TGTGCCAGCAGCTCCCTCGGGGACAGGGGGGCCCCCGAGCAGTACTTC. It encodes CASSSLGDRGAPEQYF.

This clonotype came up many times. This chain joins TRBV24-1 and TRBJ2-3, with TRBD2 matching 11 bases. CDR3 size: 17 residues. V lost 2 bases and J lost 2; bases outside the gene matches: 5. Germline lookup yields CDR1 KGHDR and CDR2 SFDVKD. The CDR3 reads CATSDYRTSGYTDTQYF. The DNA of the CDR3 is TGTGCCACCAGTGATTATCGGACTAGCGGGTACACAGATACGCAGTATTTT.